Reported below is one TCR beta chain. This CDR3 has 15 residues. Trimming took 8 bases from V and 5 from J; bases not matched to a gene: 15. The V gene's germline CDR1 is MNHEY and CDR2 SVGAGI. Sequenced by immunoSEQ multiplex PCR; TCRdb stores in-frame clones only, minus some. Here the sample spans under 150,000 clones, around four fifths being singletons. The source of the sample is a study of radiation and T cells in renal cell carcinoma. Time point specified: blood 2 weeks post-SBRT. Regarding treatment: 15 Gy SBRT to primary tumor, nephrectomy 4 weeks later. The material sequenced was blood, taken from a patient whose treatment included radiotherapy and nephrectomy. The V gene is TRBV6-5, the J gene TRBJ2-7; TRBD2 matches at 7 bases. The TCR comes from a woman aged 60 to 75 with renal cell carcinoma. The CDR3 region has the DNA TGTGCCAGCTCCCAAGGGGAGGGAGGCTCTGACGAGCAGTACTTC. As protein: CASSQGEGGSDEQYF.